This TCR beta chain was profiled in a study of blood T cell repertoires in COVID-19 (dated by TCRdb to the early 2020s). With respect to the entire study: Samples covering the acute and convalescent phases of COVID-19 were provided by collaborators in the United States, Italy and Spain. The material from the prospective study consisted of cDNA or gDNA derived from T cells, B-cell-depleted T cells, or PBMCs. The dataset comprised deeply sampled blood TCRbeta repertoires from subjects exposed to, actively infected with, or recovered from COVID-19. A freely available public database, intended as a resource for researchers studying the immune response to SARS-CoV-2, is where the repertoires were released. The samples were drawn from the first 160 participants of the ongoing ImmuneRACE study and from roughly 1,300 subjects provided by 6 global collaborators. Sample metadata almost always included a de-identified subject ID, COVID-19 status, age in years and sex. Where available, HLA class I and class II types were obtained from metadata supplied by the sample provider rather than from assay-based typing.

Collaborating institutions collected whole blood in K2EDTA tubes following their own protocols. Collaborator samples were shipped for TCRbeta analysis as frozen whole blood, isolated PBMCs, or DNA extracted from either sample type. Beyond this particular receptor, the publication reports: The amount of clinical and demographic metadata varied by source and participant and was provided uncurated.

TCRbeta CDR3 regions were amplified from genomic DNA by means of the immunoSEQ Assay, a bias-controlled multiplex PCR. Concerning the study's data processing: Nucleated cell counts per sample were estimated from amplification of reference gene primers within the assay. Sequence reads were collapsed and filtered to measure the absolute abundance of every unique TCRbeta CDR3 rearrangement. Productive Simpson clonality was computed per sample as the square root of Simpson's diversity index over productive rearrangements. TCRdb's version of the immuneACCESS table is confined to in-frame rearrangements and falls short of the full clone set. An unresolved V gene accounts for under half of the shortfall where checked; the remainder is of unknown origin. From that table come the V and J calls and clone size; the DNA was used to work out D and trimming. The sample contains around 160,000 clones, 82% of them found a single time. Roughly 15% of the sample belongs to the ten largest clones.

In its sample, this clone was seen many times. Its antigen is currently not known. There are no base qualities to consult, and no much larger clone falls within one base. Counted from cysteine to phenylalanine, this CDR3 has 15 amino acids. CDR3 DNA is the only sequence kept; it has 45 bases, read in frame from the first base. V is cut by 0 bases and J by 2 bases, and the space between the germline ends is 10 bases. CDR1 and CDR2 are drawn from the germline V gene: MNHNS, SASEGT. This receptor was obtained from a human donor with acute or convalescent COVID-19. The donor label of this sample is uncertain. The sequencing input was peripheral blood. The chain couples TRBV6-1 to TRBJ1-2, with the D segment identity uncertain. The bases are TGTGCCAGCAGTGAAGCGACTACAGCAAACTATGGCTACACCTTC. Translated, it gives CASSEATTANYGYTF.